One sample yielded the 32 T cell receptor beta chains listed below, sequenced in a study of shared clonotypes between healthy human individuals. Produced via immunoSEQ multiplex PCR; TCRdb's table is partial and in-frame only. Counted here are 600,000 to 750,000 clones, over 55% occurring once; the ten biggest clones make up under 2%. Sequenced: memory CD4+ T cells sorted from blood. The subset is: CD45RA-negative fraction. The receptors derive from a woman in her thirties in good health.

This clone was found a few times. The rearrangement uses TRBV30 and TRBJ1-1; possible D gene TRBD1, 6 bases. CDR1 and CDR2 from the germline V gene are GTSNPN and SVGIG (reference sequence). The ends were cut back, 0 bases at V and 5 bases at J, with 10 bases in the middle. This CDR3 region has 13 residues. CDR3 sequence: CAWSVEGGTEAFF. The DNA of the CDR3 is TGTGCCTGGAGTGTCGAGGGGGGAACTGAAGCTTTCTTT.

The rearrangement links TRBV28 to TRBJ2-5; no clear D. V was shortened by 8 bases and J by 5 bases, with 12 bases between the two germline ends. This CDR3 is built from 12 residues. Looked up from germline, CDR1 is MDHEN and CDR2 is SYDVKM. CDR3 DNA sequence: TGTGCCAGCCGACCTTCTTACGAGACCCAGTACTTC. Protein sequence: CASRPSYETQYF.

The chain couples TRBV5-1 to TRBJ2-3; maybe TRBD2 (5 bases). Germline-derived CDR1 and CDR2 are SGHRS and YFSETQ. The CDR3 loop spans 15 amino acids. V lost 0 bases and J lost 3, with 11 bases in between. CDR3 in DNA: TGCGCCAGCAGCTTGGGTGGGAGTGGTACAGATACGCAGTATTTT. Its protein is CASSLGGSGTDTQYF.

The chain recombines TRBV5-6 with TRBJ2-2; D is possibly TRBD1 or TRBD2 (5 bases each). The germline V and J ends were trimmed by 3 bases and 5 bases, with 14 bases remaining between them. From germline, CDR1 is SGHDT and CDR2 YYEEEE. This CDR3 region has 15 residues. CDR3 residues: CASSYGRGATGELFF. CDR3 nucleotide sequence: TGTGCCAGCAGCTACGGAAGGGGAGCGACCGGGGAGCTGTTTTTT. The complete variable domain, with remaining parts taken from reference TRBV5-6 and TRBJ2-2, reads DAGVTQSPTHLIKTRGQQVTLRCSPKSGHDTVSWYQQALGQGPQFIFQYYEEEERQRGNFPDRFSGHQFPNYSSELNVNALLLGDSALYLCASSYGRGATGELFFGEGSRLTVL.

The V and J genes are TRBV6-1 and TRBJ2-3; 7 positions match TRBD2. Looked up from germline, CDR1 is MNHNS and CDR2 is SASEGT. After removal of 10 bases from V and 2 bases from J, the junction contained 9 bases not matched to a gene. The CDR3 runs to 14 residues. Here the CDR3 reads CATATSLLTDTQYF. Here the CDR3 DNA reads TGTGCCACCGCGACTAGCTTACTCACAGATACGCAGTATTTT.

In this sample, this clone turned up once. V is TRBV4-1 and J is TRBJ2-7, with 12 positions matching TRBD1. The junction had 7 bases not matched to a gene; V was cut back by 3 bases and J by 7 bases. The germline gives CDR1 MGHRA, CDR2 YSYEKL. The length of the CDR3 is 15 residues. The CDR3 protein is CASSHPGQGALEQYF. CDR3 bases: TGCGCCAGCAGCCACCCGGGACAGGGGGCGTTGGAGCAGTACTTC.

J is TRBJ2-2 and V is TRBV27, with a possible D match to TRBD2 (6 bases). The V end lost 5 bases, the J end lost 6 bases, and 10 bases lay between the germline ends. This CDR3 comprises 13 residues. CDR1 and CDR2 (germline): MNHEY, SMNVEV (reference sequence). This chain's CDR3 is CASSTSNAGELFF. CDR3 DNA sequence: TGTGCCAGCAGTACTAGCAACGCCGGGGAGCTGTTTTTT.

This clone was seen ten or more times. The chain uses TRBV28 and TRBJ1-5, with a weak D call TRBD1 (6 bases). Trimming cost V 6 bases and J 7 bases, with 19 bases left between them. This CDR3 region has 15 residues. CDR1 is MDHEN, CDR2 SYDVKM, per germline. The CDR3: CASRLFRGLGQPQHF. As DNA, the CDR3 is TGTGCCAGCAGGTTGTTCAGGGGCTTGGGCCAGCCCCAGCATTTT.

V gene TRBV7-2 combines with J gene TRBJ2-7, with D tentatively TRBD1 or TRBD2 (5 bases each). V gave up 2 bases and J gave up 2 bases, with 13 bases separating them. The CDR3 spans 15 residues. Germline V gene lookup returns CDR1 SGHTA and CDR2 FQGNSA. The CDR3 region is CASSLRFEGPYEQYF. CDR3 DNA sequence: TGTGCCAGCAGCTTACGGTTTGAGGGGCCCTACGAGCAGTACTTC.

This clone has only a few counts. This chain connects TRBV27 to TRBJ2-1; possibly TRBD1 or TRBD2 for D (5 bases each). Trimming pared 8 bases from V and 1 base from J, leaving 15 bases between. Germline V gene data show CDR1 as MNHEY and CDR2 as SMNVEV (reference sequence). This CDR3 is built from 15 residues. CDR3 sequence: CASGYYRRSYNEQFF. As DNA, the CDR3 is TGTGCCAGCGGATATTACAGGAGGTCCTACAATGAGCAGTTCTTC.

V usage is TRBV16 and J usage is TRBJ1-5; D gene unclear. Trimming cost V 2 bases and J 9 bases, with 11 bases left between them. The CDR3 is 13 amino acids. CDR1 is KGHSY, CDR2 FQNENV, per germline. The CDR3 coding sequence is TGTGCCAGCAGCCAAGAAACAGACGGGCCCCAGCATTTT. It yields the protein CASSQETDGPQHF. The variable domain in full, completed from reference TRBV16 and TRBJ1-5, reads GEEVAQTPKHLVRGEGQKAKLYCAPIKGHSYVFWYQQVLKNEFKFLISFQNENVFDETGMPKERFSAKCLPNSPCSLEIQATKLEDSAVYFCASSQETDGPQHFGDGTRLSIL.

Details on this clone: This likely came from a read error, as a far larger clone is one base away. CDR3 amino acids: CASSFGVGFYTGELFF. CDR3 DNA sequence: TGTGCCAGCAGCTTTGGGGTGGGATTTTACACCGGGGAGCTGTTTTTT. The genes are TRBV7-9 and TRBJ2-2; D is unresolved. Trimming removed 3 bases at V and 3 bases at J, with 14 bases between. Per germline, CDR1 SEHNR and CDR2 FQNEAQ (reference sequence). CDR3 length: 16 residues.

The J gene is TRBJ1-5, the V gene TRBV5-8; 9 nucleotides match TRBD1. Trimming at V came to 5 bases and at J to 6 bases, leaving 9 bases not matched to a gene. CDR3 length: 15 residues. The germline V gene encodes CDR1 SGHTS and CDR2 YDEGEE. Written as DNA, the CDR3 is TGTGCCAGCAGACGTGCCGGGACAGGGTTTCAGCCCCAGCATTTT. Translation: CASRRAGTGFQPQHF.

The gene calls are TRBV18 and TRBJ2-7; D is perhaps TRBD1 (5 bases). The CDR3 length is 13 residues. V lost 2 bases, J lost 3 bases, and 8 bases lay in between. In germline, CDR1 is KGHSH, CDR2 LQKENI. CDR3 DNA sequence: TGTGCCAGCTCACCAGTCAGGGACTACGAGCAGTACTTC. Amino acids: CASSPVRDYEQYF.

V is TRBV7-2 and J is TRBJ1-1; D possibly corresponds to TRBD1 (5 bases). The CDR3 covers 14 residues. The V and J ends lost 5 bases and 3 bases respectively, with 13 bases between them. Germline loops: CDR1 SGHTA, CDR2 FQGNSA. The CDR3 region is CASSLSGGDTEAFF. CDR3 nucleotides: TGTGCCAGCAGCCTCTCTGGGGGGGACACTGAAGCTTTCTTT. Combining the CDR3 with reference TRBV7-2 and TRBJ1-1 gives the whole variable domain GAGVSQSPSNKVTEKGKDVELRCDPISGHTALYWYRQSLGQGLEFLIYFQGNSAPDKSGLPSDRFSAERTGGSVSTLTIQRTQQEDSAVYLCASSLSGGDTEAFFGQGTRLTVV.

V is TRBV19 and J is TRBJ2-2; TRBD2 aligns across 11 bases. The CDR3 consists of 17 residues. Trimming took 5 bases from V and 7 from J; bases not matched to a gene: 12. CDR1 is LNHDA, CDR2 SQIVND, per germline (reference sequence). The chain's CDR3 is CASSRLAGLLGVGELFF. The CDR3 bases are TGTGCCAGTAGTCGACTAGCGGGGCTCTTGGGCGTCGGGGAGCTGTTTTTT. The full variable domain, in which reference TRBV19 and TRBJ2-2 provide the parts outside the CDR3, is DGGITQSPKYLFRKEGQNVTLSCEQNLNHDAMYWYRQDPGQGLRLIYYSQIVNDFQKGDIAEGYSVSREKKESFPLTVTSAQKNPTAFYLCASSRLAGLLGVGELFFGEGSRLTVL.

This sequence joins TRBV9 and TRBJ2-5; 8 bases line up with TRBD2. J was trimmed by 5 bases and V by 3 bases; bases with no gene match: 9. The CDR3 is 15 amino acids. CDR1 and CDR2 (germline): SGDLS, YYNGEE. The CDR3 region is CASSASGSSEETQYF. The CDR3 DNA follows: TGTGCCAGCAGCGCTAGCGGGTCGTCGGAGGAGACCCAGTACTTC.

This clone was counted between two and nine times. The rearrangement uses TRBV2 and TRBJ1-2; D is unresolved. The CDR3 totals 11 residues. The germline CDR1 and CDR2 sequences are SNHLY and FYNNEI. Trimming cost V 5 bases and J 8 bases, with 9 bases left between them. CDR3 sequence: CASSPHRGYTF. The CDR3, as DNA: TGTGCCAGCAGTCCACATCGCGGCTACACCTTC.

The J gene is TRBJ2-7, the V gene TRBV6-1; tentative D call: TRBD2 (6 bases). CDR3 length equals 16 residues. Germline V gene sequence: CDR1 MNHNS, CDR2 SASEGT. V was shortened by 4 bases and J by 4 bases, with 20 bases between the two germline ends. The CDR3 sequence is CASSGRLDVILYEQYF. CDR3 nucleotides: TGTGCCAGCAGTGGGCGACTAGATGTGATCTTATACGAGCAGTACTTC.

This clone was recorded a few times. The chain uses TRBV4-1 and TRBJ2-7, with TRBD2 matching over 10 bases. Germline values: CDR1 MGHRA, CDR2 YSYEKL. The J segment lost 0 bases and the V segment lost 6 bases, leaving 11 bases of the junction unmatched. This CDR3 region has 17 residues. CDR3 sequence reads: CASRWTSGYKNSYEQYF. In DNA, the CDR3 is TGCGCCAGCAGATGGACTAGCGGATACAAAAACTCCTACGAGCAGTACTTC.

The chain employs TRBV2 and TRBJ2-4; D ambiguous. Germline V gene sequence: CDR1 SNHLY, CDR2 FYNNEI. V was trimmed by 6 bases and J by 4 bases, leaving 10 bases between them. CDR3 size: 13 residues. The DNA of the CDR3 is TGTGCCAGCAGAGTACTCCCAAAAAACATTCAGTACTTC. As protein: CASRVLPKNIQYF.

This clone was recorded at least ten times. Other DNA sequences in this sample translate to the same CDR3. The chain carries TRBV27 and TRBJ2-1, with no clear D. V was clipped by 4 bases and J by 5 bases, with 3 bases between them. Germline-derived CDR1 and CDR2 are MNHEY and SMNVEV (reference sequence). The length of the CDR3 is 11 residues. CDR3 DNA: TGTGCCAGCAGTTCTAACAATGAGCAGTTCTTC. Encoded protein: CASSSNNEQFF.

The chain carries TRBV6-6 and TRBJ1-2; a weak D match, TRBD1 (5 bases). This CDR3 comprises 14 residues. The germline gives CDR1 MNHNY, CDR2 SVGAGI (reference sequence). The germline V and J ends were trimmed by 8 bases and 5 bases, with 18 bases remaining between them. CDR3 nucleotide sequence: TGTGCCAGCTCGCTAGGTTCGACAGTTTATGGCTACACCTTC. It yields the protein CASSLGSTVYGYTF.

There are a few counts of this clone. The rearrangement uses TRBV7-9 and TRBJ2-7, with D unclear. This CDR3 is 15 amino acids long. The V and J ends lost 5 bases and 0 bases respectively, with 14 bases between them. Per the germline V gene, CDR1 is SEHNR and CDR2 is FQNEAQ (reference sequence). The CDR3 nucleotides read TGTGCCAGCAGCCATGACGGAGCGTACTCCTACGAGCAGTACTTC. Residues: CASSHDGAYSYEQYF. Using reference TRBV7-9 and TRBJ2-7 for the parts outside the CDR3, the full variable domain is DTGVSQNPRHKITKRGQNVTFRCDPISEHNRLYWYRQTLGQGPEFLTYFQNEAQLEKSRLLSDRFSAERPKGSFSTLEIQRTEQGDSAMYLCASSHDGAYSYEQYFGPGTRLTVT.

This chain connects TRBV30 to TRBJ2-5; 10 bases agree with TRBD2. V lost 0 bases, J lost 5 bases, and 6 bases stayed unmatched. Germline-derived CDR1 and CDR2 are GTSNPN and SVGIG (reference sequence). The CDR3 consists of 15 residues. The CDR3: CAWSVAAGGPETQYF. CDR3 in DNA: TGTGCCTGGAGTGTAGCAGCGGGAGGGCCGGAGACCCAGTACTTC.

This clone occurred a few times. The chain uses TRBV19 and TRBJ1-5, with unresolved D. Trimming removed 5 bases from V and 2 bases from J, with 7 bases in between. The CDR3 contains 13 residues. Germline V gives CDR1 LNHDA, CDR2 SQIVND (reference sequence). CDR3 DNA sequence: TGTGCCAGTAGTGACGCAGGCAATCAGCCCCAGCATTTT. It yields the protein CASSDAGNQPQHF.

The chain links TRBV21-1 to TRBJ2-5; no check of the table's D call, TRBD2, against the DNA was made. TRBV21-1 is a known pseudogene. The CDR3 extends over 15 amino acids. The CDR3 DNA reads as TGTGCCAGCAGCAAAATTCGGGGGGCCGGCGAGACCCAGTACTTC. Amino acid sequence: CASSKIRGAGETQYF.

CDR3 protein: CASSLARSGGRGLELTQYF. The CDR3 DNA sequence: TGTGCCAGCAGCTTAGCGCGGTCGGGCGGGAGGGGGCTGGAACTTACGCAGTATTTT. This rearrangement joins TRBV7-6 to TRBJ2-3, with 9 positions matching TRBD2. Germline assignment: CDR1 SGHVS and CDR2 FNYEAQ. The CDR3 spans 19 residues. Trimming took 0 bases from V and 8 from J; bases not matched to a gene: 18.

As to this clone: This clone may be a read error of a much larger clone one base away. The chain uses TRBV5-4 and TRBJ2-3; the D gene could be TRBD1 or TRBD2 (5 bases each). Trimming shortened V by 4 bases and J by 0 bases, and 9 bases separated the two germline ends. This CDR3 has 14 residues. Germline V gene sequence: CDR1 SGHNT, CDR2 YYREEE (reference sequence). The CDR3 bases are TGTGCCAGCAGCCAAGGGACGAGCACAGATACGCAGTATTTT. This codes for CASSQGTSTDTQYF.

V and J are TRBV11-3 and TRBJ1-5; D is uncertain. The CDR3 has 16 amino acids. The germline V and J ends were trimmed by 2 bases and 3 bases, with 14 bases remaining between them. The germline gives CDR1 SGHNT, CDR2 YENEEA. CDR3: CASSLRYRPSNQPQHF. In DNA, the CDR3 is TGTGCCAGCAGCTTACGATATAGGCCCTCCAATCAGCCCCAGCATTTT.

The chain joins TRBV28 to TRBJ1-4; 7 bases align to TRBD1. This CDR3 contains 15 residues. The germline V gene has CDR1 MDHEN and CDR2 SYDVKM. V lost 6 bases and J lost 2; bases outside the gene matches: 6. CDR3 region: CASRGQIFTNEKLFF. The CDR3 DNA is TGTGCCAGCAGGGGACAGATTTTCACTAATGAAAAACTGTTTTTT.

The V gene is TRBV19, the J gene TRBJ1-5; D uncertain. Trimming shortened V by 3 bases and J by 5 bases, and 14 bases separated the two germline ends. The CDR3 is 15 residues long. Germline lookup yields CDR1 LNHDA and CDR2 SQIVND (reference sequence). CDR3 in amino acids: CASSIRQRSHQPQHF. The CDR3 bases are TGTGCCAGTAGTATTCGCCAGAGATCGCATCAGCCCCAGCATTTT.